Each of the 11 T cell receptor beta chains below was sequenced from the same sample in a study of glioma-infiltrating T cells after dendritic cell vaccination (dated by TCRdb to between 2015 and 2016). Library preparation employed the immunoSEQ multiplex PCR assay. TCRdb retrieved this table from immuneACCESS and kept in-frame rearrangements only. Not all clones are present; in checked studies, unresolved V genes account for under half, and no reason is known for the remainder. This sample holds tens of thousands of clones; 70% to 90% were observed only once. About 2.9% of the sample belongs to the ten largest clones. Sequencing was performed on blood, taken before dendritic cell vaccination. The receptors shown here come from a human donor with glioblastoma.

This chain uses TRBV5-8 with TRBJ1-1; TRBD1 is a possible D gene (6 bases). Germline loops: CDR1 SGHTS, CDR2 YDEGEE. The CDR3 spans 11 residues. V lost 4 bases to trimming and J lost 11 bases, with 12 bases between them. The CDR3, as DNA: TGTGCCAGCAGCAGGACAGACTGGGCTTTCTTT. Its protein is CASSRTDWAFF.

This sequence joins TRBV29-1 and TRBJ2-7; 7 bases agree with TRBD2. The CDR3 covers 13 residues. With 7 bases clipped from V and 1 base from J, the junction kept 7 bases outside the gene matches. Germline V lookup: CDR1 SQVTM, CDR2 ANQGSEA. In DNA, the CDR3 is TGCAGCGCCATGGGGGGGGAGTCCTACGAGCAGTACTTC. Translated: CSAMGGESYEQYF.

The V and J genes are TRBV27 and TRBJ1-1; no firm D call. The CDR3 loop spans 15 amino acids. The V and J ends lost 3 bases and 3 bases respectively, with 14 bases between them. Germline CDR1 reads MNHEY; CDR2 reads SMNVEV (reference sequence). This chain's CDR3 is CASSLTVGYDTEAFF. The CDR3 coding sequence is TGTGCCAGCAGTTTGACCGTCGGGTACGACACTGAAGCTTTCTTT.

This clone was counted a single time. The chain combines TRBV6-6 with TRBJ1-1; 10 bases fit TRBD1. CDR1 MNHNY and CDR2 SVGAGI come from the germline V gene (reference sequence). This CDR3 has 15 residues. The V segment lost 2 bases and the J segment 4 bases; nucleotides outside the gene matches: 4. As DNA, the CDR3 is TGTGCCAGCAGTTACGGCGGACAGGGGGGCACTGAAGCTTTCTTT. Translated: CASSYGGQGGTEAFF.

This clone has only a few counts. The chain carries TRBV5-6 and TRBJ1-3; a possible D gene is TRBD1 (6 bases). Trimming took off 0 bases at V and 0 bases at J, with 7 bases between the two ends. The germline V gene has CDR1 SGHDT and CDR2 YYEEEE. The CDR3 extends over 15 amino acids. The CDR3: CASSLAGVSGNTIYF. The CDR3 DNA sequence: TGTGCCAGCAGCTTGGCAGGGGTCTCTGGAAACACCATATATTTT.

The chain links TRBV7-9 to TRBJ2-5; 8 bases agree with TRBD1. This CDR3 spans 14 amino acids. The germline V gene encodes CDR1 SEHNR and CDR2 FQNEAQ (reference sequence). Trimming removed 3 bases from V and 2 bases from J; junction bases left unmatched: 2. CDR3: CASSFWDRQETQYF. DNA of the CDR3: TGTGCCAGCAGCTTTTGGGACAGGCAAGAGACCCAGTACTTC.

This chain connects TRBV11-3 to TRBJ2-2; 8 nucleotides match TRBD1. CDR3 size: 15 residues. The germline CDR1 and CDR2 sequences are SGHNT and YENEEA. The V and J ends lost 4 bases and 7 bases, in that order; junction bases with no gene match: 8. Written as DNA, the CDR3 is TGTGCCAGCAGCTCGTTGACAGGGGAAGACGGGGAGCTGTTTTTT. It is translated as CASSSLTGEDGELFF.

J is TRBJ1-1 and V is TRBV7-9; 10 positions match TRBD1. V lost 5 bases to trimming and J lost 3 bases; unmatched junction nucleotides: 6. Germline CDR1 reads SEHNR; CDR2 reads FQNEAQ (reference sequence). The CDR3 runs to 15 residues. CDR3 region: CASSPTGGEDTEAFF. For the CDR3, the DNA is TGTGCCAGCAGCCCGACAGGGGGCGAGGACACTGAAGCTTTCTTT.

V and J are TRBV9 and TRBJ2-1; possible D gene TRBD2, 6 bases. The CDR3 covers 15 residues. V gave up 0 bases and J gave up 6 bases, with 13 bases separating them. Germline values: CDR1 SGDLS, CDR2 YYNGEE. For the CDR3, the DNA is TGTGCCAGCAGCGTAGGAGGTTGGAGGGGCAATGAGCAGTTCTTC. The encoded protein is CASSVGGWRGNEQFF.

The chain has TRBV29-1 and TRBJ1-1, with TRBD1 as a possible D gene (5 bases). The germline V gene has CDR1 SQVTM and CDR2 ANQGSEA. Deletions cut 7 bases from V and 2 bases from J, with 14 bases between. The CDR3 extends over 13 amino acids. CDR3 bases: TGCAGCGGGAGCGCAGGGACTAACACTGAAGCTTTCTTT. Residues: CSGSAGTNTEAFF.

CDR3 loop: CASSLGLQETQYF. CDR3 bases: TGTGCCAGCAGCTTGGGACTCCAAGAGACCCAGTACTTC. This chain links TRBV5-8 with TRBJ2-5, with D hard to call. This CDR3 comprises 13 residues. The germline gives CDR1 SGHTS, CDR2 YDEGEE. V lost 0 bases to trimming and J lost 1 base, with 4 bases between them.